This passage covers 2 T cell receptor beta chains from one sample sequenced in a study of cytomegalovirus exposure and HLA in healthy donors. Here immunoSEQ multiplex PCR was the method, and the copy in TCRdb shows in-frame clones only, minus some. The sample has hundreds of thousands of clones, about nine tenths seen once; the top ten hold around 3.3%. The sample taken for sequencing was PBMCs. These receptors were collected from a woman aged 25 to 39 in good health and CMV-seronegative.

In its sample, this clone was seen once. The chain couples TRBV7-9 to TRBJ2-4, with D perhaps matching TRBD1 or TRBD2 (6 bases each). The CDR3 runs 16 residues. Trimming stripped 1 base from V and 0 bases from J, with 10 bases between. The germline CDR1 and CDR2 sequences are SEHNR and FQNEAQ (reference sequence). The CDR3 loop reads CASSLVQGLAKNIQYF. DNA of the CDR3: TGTGCCAGCAGCTTAGTACAGGGACTAGCCAAAAACATTCAGTACTTC.

The gene calls are TRBV6-6 and TRBJ2-3; 7 nucleotides align to TRBD2. Germline values: CDR1 MNHNY, CDR2 SVGAGI (reference sequence). V was pared by 10 bases and J by 2 bases, with 6 bases of the junction left unmatched. The CDR3 spans 13 residues. CDR3 residues: CATLRGVTDTQYF. DNA of the CDR3: TGTGCCACCCTCCGGGGGGTCACAGATACGCAGTATTTT.